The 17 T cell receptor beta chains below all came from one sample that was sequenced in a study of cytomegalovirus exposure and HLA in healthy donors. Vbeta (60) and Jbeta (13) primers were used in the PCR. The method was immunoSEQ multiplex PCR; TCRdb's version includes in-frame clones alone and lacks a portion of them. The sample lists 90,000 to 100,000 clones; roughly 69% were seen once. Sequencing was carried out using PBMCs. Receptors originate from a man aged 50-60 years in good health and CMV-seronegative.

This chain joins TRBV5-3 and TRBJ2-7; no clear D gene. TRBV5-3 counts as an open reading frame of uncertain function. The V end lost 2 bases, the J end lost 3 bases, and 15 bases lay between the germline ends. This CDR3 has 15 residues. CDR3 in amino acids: CARSFAEPCNYEQYV. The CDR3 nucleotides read TGTGCCAGAAGCTTTGCGGAGCCCTGCAACTACGAGCAGTACGTC.

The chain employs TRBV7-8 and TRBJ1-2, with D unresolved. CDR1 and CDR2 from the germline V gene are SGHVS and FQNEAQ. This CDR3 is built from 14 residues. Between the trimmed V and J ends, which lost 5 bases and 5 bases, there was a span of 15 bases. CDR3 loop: CASSLTSVPYGYTF. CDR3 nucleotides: TGTGCCAGCAGCCTCACGTCGGTCCCATATGGCTACACCTTC.

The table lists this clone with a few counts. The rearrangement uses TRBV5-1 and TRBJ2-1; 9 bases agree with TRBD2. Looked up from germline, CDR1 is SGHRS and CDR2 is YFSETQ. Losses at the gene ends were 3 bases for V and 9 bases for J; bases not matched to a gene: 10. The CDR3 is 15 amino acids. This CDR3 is CASSYGREGLGEQFF. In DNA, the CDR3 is TGCGCCAGCAGCTACGGGCGGGAGGGCCTGGGTGAGCAGTTCTTC.

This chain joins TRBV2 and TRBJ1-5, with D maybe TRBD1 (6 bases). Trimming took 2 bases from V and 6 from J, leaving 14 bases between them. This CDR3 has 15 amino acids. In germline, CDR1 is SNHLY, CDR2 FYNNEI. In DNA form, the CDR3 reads TGTGCCAGCAGTGAACTAACAGGGCTGAGTCAGCCCCAGCATTTT. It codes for CASSELTGLSQPQHF. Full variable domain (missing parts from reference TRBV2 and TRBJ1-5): EPEVTQTPSHQVTQMGQEVILRCVPISNHLYFYWYRQILGQKVEFLVSFYNNEISEKSEIFDDQFSVERPDGSNFTLKIRSTKLEDSAMYFCASSELTGLSQPQHFGDGTRLSIL.

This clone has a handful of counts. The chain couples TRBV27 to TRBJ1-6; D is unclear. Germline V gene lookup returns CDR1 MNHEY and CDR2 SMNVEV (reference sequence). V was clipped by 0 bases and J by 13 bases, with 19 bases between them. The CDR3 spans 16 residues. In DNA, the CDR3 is TGTGCCAGCAGTTTATCCCGAGCGAAAGGACTCGGCCCCCTCCACTTT. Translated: CASSLSRAKGLGPLHF.

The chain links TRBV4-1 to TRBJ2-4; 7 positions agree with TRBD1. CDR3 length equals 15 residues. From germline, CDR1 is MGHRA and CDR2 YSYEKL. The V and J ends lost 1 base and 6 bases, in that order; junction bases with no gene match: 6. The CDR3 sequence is CASSQGAGGGNIQYF. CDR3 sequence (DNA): TGCGCCAGCAGCCAAGGCGCAGGGGGTGGAAACATTCAGTACTTC.

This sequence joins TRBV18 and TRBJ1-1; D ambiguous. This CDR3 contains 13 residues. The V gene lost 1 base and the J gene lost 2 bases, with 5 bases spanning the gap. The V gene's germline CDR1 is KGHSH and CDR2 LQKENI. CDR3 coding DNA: TGTGCCAGCTCACCACATGTAAACACTGAAGCTTTCTTT. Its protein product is CASSPHVNTEAFF.

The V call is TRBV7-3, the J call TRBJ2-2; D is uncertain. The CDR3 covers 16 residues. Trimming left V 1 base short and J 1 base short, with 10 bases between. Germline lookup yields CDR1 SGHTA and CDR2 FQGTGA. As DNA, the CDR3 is TGTGCCAGCAGCTTAAGCCCTATAAAGAACACCGGGGAGCTGTTTTTT. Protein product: CASSLSPIKNTGELFF.

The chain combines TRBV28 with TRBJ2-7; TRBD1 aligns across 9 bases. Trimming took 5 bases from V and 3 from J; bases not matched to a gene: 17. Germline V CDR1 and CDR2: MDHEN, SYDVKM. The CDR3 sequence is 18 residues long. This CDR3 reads CASSVLFGTGKWGYEQYF. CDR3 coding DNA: TGTGCCAGCAGTGTACTTTTCGGGACAGGGAAGTGGGGCTACGAGCAGTACTTC.

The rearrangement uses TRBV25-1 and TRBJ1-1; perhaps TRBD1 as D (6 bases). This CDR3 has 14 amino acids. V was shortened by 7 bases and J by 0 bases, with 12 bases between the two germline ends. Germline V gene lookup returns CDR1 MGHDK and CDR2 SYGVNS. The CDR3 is CASNKGHLNTEAFF. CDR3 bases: TGTGCCAGCAACAAGGGACACCTGAACACTGAAGCTTTCTTT.

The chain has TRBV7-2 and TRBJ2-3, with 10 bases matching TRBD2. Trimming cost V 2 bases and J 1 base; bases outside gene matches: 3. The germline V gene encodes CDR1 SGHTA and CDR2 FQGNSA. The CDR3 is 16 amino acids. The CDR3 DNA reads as TGTGCCAGCAGCTTACGACTAGCGGGTCGCACAGATACGCAGTATTTT. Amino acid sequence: CASSLRLAGRTDTQYF.

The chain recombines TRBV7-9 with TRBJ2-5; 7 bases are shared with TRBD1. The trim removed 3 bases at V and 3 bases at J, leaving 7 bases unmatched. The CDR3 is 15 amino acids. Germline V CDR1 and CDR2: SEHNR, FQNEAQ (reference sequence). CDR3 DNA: TGTGCCAGCAGCTTGATGACAGGGAAGGAAGAGACCCAGTACTTC. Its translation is CASSLMTGKEETQYF.

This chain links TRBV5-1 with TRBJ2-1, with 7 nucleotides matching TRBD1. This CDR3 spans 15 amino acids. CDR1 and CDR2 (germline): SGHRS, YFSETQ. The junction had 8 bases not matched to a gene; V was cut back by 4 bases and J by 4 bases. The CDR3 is CASSRQGNLYNEQFF. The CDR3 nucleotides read TGCGCCAGCAGCCGACAGGGAAACTTATACAATGAGCAGTTCTTC.

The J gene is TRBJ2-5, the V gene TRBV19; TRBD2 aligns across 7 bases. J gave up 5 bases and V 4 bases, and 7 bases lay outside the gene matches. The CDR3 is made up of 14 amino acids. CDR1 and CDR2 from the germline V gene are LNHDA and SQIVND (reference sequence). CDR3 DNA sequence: TGTGCCAGTAGTACCCGAGCGGGAATCGAGACCCAGTACTTC. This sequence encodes CASSTRAGIETQYF.

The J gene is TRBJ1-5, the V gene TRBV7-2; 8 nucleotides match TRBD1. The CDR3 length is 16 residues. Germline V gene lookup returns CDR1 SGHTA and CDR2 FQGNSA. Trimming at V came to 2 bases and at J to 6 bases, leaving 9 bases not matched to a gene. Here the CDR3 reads CASSLYPGGLAQPQHF. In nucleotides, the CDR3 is TGTGCCAGCAGCTTATATCCAGGGGGCTTGGCTCAGCCCCAGCATTTT.

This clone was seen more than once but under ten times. The CDR3 is CASSVRQGLQPQHF. CDR3 nucleotide sequence: TGTGCCAGCAGTGTACGACAGGGCCTTCAGCCCCAGCATTTT. This chain joins TRBV2 and TRBJ1-5, with 7 bases fitting TRBD1. The J segment lost 6 bases and the V segment lost 4 bases, leaving 6 bases of the junction unmatched. Germline V gene data show CDR1 as SNHLY and CDR2 as FYNNEI. The CDR3 spans 14 residues.

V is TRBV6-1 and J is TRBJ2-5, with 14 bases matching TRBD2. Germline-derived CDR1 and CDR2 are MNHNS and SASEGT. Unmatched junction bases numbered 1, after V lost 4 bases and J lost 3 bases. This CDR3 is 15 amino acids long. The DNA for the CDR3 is TGTGCCAGCAGTGGGGGACTAGCGGGAGAAGAGACCCAGTACTTC. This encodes CASSGGLAGEETQYF.